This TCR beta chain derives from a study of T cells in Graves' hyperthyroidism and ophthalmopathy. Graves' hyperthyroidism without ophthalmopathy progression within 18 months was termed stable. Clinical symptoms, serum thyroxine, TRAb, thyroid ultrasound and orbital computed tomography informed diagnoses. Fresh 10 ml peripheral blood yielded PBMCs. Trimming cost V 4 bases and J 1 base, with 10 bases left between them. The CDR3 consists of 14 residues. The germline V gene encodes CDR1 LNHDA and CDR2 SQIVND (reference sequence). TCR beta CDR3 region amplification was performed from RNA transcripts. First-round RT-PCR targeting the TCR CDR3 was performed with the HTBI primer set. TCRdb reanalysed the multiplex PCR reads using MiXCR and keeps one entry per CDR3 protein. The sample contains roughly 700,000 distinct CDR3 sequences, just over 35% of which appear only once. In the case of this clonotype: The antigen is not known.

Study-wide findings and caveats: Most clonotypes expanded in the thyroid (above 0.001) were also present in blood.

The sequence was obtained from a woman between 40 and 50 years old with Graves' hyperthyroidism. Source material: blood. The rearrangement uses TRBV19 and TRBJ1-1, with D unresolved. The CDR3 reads CASSKTSGNTEAFF. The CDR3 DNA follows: TGTGCCAGTAGTAAGACTAGCGGGAACACTGAAGCTTTCTTT.